This entry lists 20 T cell receptor beta chains sequenced from one sample in a study of blood T cell repertoires in COVID-19. Clones were read by immunoSEQ multiplex PCR, and TCRdb kept only the in-frame ones, dropping some. The profile shows roughly 60,000 clones, 82% of them singletons. Sequenced sample: peripheral blood. All receptors come from a human donor in a cohort sampled during active or convalescent COVID-19.

The CDR3: CASSQATGEGIYGYTF. Here the CDR3 DNA reads TGCGCCAGCAGCCAAGCGACAGGGGAAGGAATCTATGGCTACACCTTC. The chain has TRBV4-1 and TRBJ1-2; 8 nucleotides agree with TRBD1. Trimming cost V 1 base and J 4 bases; bases outside gene matches: 8. Per the germline V gene, CDR1 is MGHRA and CDR2 is YSYEKL. The CDR3 runs to 16 residues.

This clone appeared once. V and J are TRBV19 and TRBJ1-2; TRBD1 matches 8 bases. CDR3 size: 15 residues. J was trimmed by 5 bases and V by 7 bases; bases with no gene match: 12. Germline V gene lookup returns CDR1 LNHDA and CDR2 SQIVND (reference sequence). In nucleotides, the CDR3 is TGTGCCAGTACCGTAGGGACAGGATTACAGTATGGCTACACCTTC. Translating it yields CASTVGTGLQYGYTF.

V gene TRBV15 combines with J gene TRBJ1-2; TRBD1 agrees at 9 bases. Looked up from germline, CDR1 is LNHNV and CDR2 is YYDKDF (reference sequence). V dropped 0 bases and J dropped 4; count of bases not matched to a gene: 3. The CDR3 consists of 15 residues. The CDR3 bases are TGTGCCACCAGCAGAGATCCGGGACAGGGCTATGGCTACACCTTC. Amino acids: CATSRDPGQGYGYTF.

This chain links TRBV29-1 with TRBJ1-1; 7 nucleotides align to TRBD1. This CDR3 is 14 amino acids long. Per the germline V gene, CDR1 is SQVTM and CDR2 is ANQGSEA. V lost 6 bases, J lost 0 bases, and 7 bases stayed unmatched. CDR3 residues: CSVGTATMNTEAFF. CDR3 bases: TGCAGCGTGGGGACAGCTACTATGAACACTGAAGCTTTCTTT.

This clone was found once. The chain uses TRBV4-2 and TRBJ2-3; 7 nucleotides align to TRBD2. The length of the CDR3 is 16 residues. Germline assignment: CDR1 LGHNA and CDR2 YNFKEQ. J was trimmed by 1 base and V by 1 base; bases with no gene match: 5. In DNA form, the CDR3 reads TGTGCCAGCAGCCAAGTCTCGGCGGGGGGCACAGATACGCAGTATTTT. Amino acid sequence: CASSQVSAGGTDTQYF.

This sequence joins TRBV5-5 and TRBJ1-5; tentative D call: TRBD1 (5 bases). In germline, CDR1 is SGHKS, CDR2 YYEKEE (reference sequence). Trimming shortened V by 1 base and J by 0 bases, and 14 bases separated the two germline ends. This CDR3 has 17 residues. CDR3 sequence (DNA): TGTGCCAGCAGCTTGCGGACAACACCCTATAGCAATCAGCCCCAGCATTTT. Encoded protein: CASSLRTTPYSNQPQHF.

CDR3: CASSEWGGQSGYTF. The CDR3 DNA follows: TGTGCCAGCAGTGAATGGGGGGGGCAAAGTGGCTACACCTTC. The chain uses TRBV2 and TRBJ1-2, with D tentatively TRBD1 (6 bases). Germline V gene sequence: CDR1 SNHLY, CDR2 FYNNEI. The CDR3 length is 14 residues. The V and J ends lost 2 bases and 7 bases respectively, with 14 bases between them.

This chain connects TRBV2 to TRBJ1-1; no firm D call. CDR1 and CDR2 (germline): SNHLY, FYNNEI. The CDR3 covers 12 residues. V lost 8 bases and J lost 8, with 15 bases in between. CDR3 nucleotides: TGTGCCAGCCGCCAATCCGCGGCGGAAGCTTTCTTT. This sequence encodes CASRQSAAEAFF.

The rearrangement uses TRBV7-2 and TRBJ1-3; 7 bases are shared with TRBD1. Germline lookup yields CDR1 SGHTA and CDR2 FQGNSA. V lost 5 bases and J lost 3; bases outside the gene matches: 7. This CDR3 is 15 amino acids long. The CDR3: CASSALTGYGNTIYF. CDR3 in DNA: TGTGCCAGCAGCGCCTTGACAGGGTATGGAAACACCATATATTTT.

This clone was recorded once. CDR3: CASSYRGLNQPQHF. Here the CDR3 DNA reads TGTGCCAGCAGTTACAGAGGTCTCAATCAGCCCCAGCATTTT. The chain joins TRBV6-2 or TRBV6-3 to TRBJ1-5; unclear D gene. V shed 2 bases and J shed 3 bases, with 8 bases lying between them. Germline CDR1 and CDR2: MNHEY and SVGEGT. The CDR3 has 14 amino acids.

This rearrangement joins TRBV4-3 to TRBJ2-7; 11 bases line up with TRBD2. Germline trimming cut 0 bases from V and 2 bases from J; bases unmatched to any gene: 0. This CDR3 is 15 amino acids long. Per the germline V gene, CDR1 is LGHNA and CDR2 is YSLEER. CDR3: CASSQDSGGAYEQYF. The CDR3 nucleotides are TGCGCCAGCAGCCAAGATAGCGGGGGGGCCTACGAGCAGTACTTC.

This chain uses TRBV7-2 with TRBJ1-5; no firm D call. V dropped 5 bases and J dropped 0 bases, with 11 bases sitting between them. CDR3 size: 15 residues. Looked up from germline, CDR1 is SGHTA and CDR2 is FQGNSA. The CDR3 DNA is TGTGCCAGCAGCCGCGCGGGTGATAGCAATCAGCCCCAGCATTTT. This sequence encodes CASSRAGDSNQPQHF.

The V and J genes are TRBV20-1 and TRBJ2-1; D unclear. Germline values: CDR1 DFQATT, CDR2 SNEGSKA (reference sequence). The CDR3 sequence is 14 residues long. Trimming cost V 3 bases and J 3 bases, with 12 bases left between them. The CDR3 DNA reads as TGCAGTGCTAGTCGGCTAGAGGTCTACAATGAGCAGTTCTTC. This codes for CSASRLEVYNEQFF.

The chain employs TRBV6-6 and TRBJ2-1, with 7 nucleotides matching TRBD1. The CDR3 is 11 amino acids. In germline, CDR1 is MNHNY, CDR2 SVGAGI (reference sequence). With 7 bases clipped from V and 9 bases from J, the junction kept 3 bases outside the gene matches. The CDR3 DNA is TGTGCCAGCATAGGGGGCAGTGAGCAGTTCTTC. This sequence encodes CASIGGSEQFF.

J is TRBJ1-2 and V is TRBV23-1; D call uncertain. TRBV23-1 is an open reading frame whose function is uncertain. V shed 0 bases and J shed 4 bases, with 12 bases lying between them. CDR3 length equals 15 residues. CDR3 sequence (DNA): TGCGCCAGCAGTCAATCGAGAGGGAAGGGCTATGGCTACACCTTC. Translation gives CASSQSRGKGYGYTF.

This chain connects TRBV4-3 to TRBJ2-1; D remains unclear. V was shortened by 3 bases and J by 0 bases, with 6 bases between the two germline ends. Germline V lookup: CDR1 LGHNA, CDR2 YSLEER. The CDR3 totals 14 residues. The DNA for the CDR3 is TGCGCCAGCAGCCATGTGAGCTCCTACAATGAGCAGTTCTTC. This gives the protein CASSHVSSYNEQFF.

This clone was counted once. The V call is TRBV2, the J call TRBJ1-2; the D gene is possibly TRBD1 (5 bases). This CDR3 has 14 amino acids. The germline V and J ends were trimmed by 3 bases and 3 bases, with 11 bases remaining between them. CDR1 is SNHLY and CDR2 is FYNNEI in the germline V gene. DNA for the CDR3: TGTGCCAGCAGTGAGGGAGGGGCAGACTATGGCTACACCTTC. It yields the protein CASSEGGADYGYTF.

V usage is TRBV6-2 or TRBV6-3 and J usage is TRBJ1-6; no firm D call. From germline, CDR1 is MNHEY and CDR2 SVGEGT. Trimming shortened V by 3 bases and J by 10 bases, and 10 bases separated the two germline ends. The CDR3 loop spans 13 amino acids. CDR3 in amino acids: CASSYREESPLHF. The CDR3 nucleotides read TGTGCCAGCAGTTATCGCGAGGAATCACCCCTCCACTTT.

V usage is TRBV19 and J usage is TRBJ2-1, with D uncertain. V was trimmed by 0 bases and J by 7 bases, leaving 7 bases between them. Germline-derived CDR1 and CDR2 are LNHDA and SQIVND (reference sequence). The CDR3 has 13 amino acids. CDR3 protein: CASSIDGMNEQFF. The CDR3 DNA reads as TGTGCCAGTAGTATAGACGGTATGAATGAGCAGTTCTTC. Full variable domain (missing parts from reference TRBV19 and TRBJ2-1): DGGITQSPKYLFRKEGQNVTLSCEQNLNHDAMYWYRQDPGQGLRLIYYSQIVNDFQKGDIAEGYSVSREKKESFPLTVTSAQKNPTAFYLCASSIDGMNEQFFGPGTRLTVL.

The chain joins TRBV29-1 to TRBJ2-7; tentatively, D is TRBD2 (6 bases). Germline CDR1 reads SQVTM; CDR2 reads ANQGSEA. CDR3 size: 12 residues. The V end lost 4 bases, the J end lost 3 bases, and 10 bases lay between the germline ends. For the CDR3, the DNA is TGCAGCGTTGGGCGGGGTAGCTACGAGCAGTACTTC. Its protein is CSVGRGSYEQYF.